The entry below describes one TCR beta chain. The antigen is unknown. This specimen comes from a study of cytomegalovirus exposure and HLA in healthy donors. CDR1 is SGDLS, CDR2 YYNGEE, per germline. The CDR3 has 17 residues. Germline trimming cut 4 bases from V and 4 bases from J; bases unmatched to any gene: 7. The primer mix had 60 Vbeta and 13 Jbeta primers. The method was immunoSEQ multiplex PCR; TCRdb's version includes in-frame clones alone and lacks a portion of them. Of about 150,000 clones listed, roughly 80% are singletons. Nobody recorded the CMV serostatus of this donor. General study points: Among the sequence variants, a highly shared cluster was likely an artifact of sequencing. Earlier findings revealed that most TCR beta V segments proved productive either about 90% or about 30% of the time.

Specimen: PBMCs. The sequence was obtained from a human donor in good health. The chain carries TRBV9 and TRBJ2-1, with 14 bases fitting TRBD2. The CDR3 bases are TGTGCCAGCAGCCAGGGACTAGCGGGAGTGGGATACAATGAGCAGTTCTTC. This gives the protein CASSQGLAGVGYNEQFF. Full variable domain (remainder filled in from reference TRBV9 and TRBJ2-1): DSGVTQTPKHLITATGQRVTLRCSPRSGDLSVYWYQQSLDQGLQFLIQYYNGEERAKGNILERFSAQQFPDLHSELNLSSLELGDSALYFCASSQGLAGVGYNEQFFGPGTRLTVL.